Listed below are T cell receptor beta chains from one sample, sequenced in a study of beta chain features in type 1 diabetes. Measured with immunoSEQ multiplex PCR; TCRdb has only the in-frame clones, and not every one. This table holds 200,000 to 300,000 clones, over 65% found once. Sequenced input: naive CD4+ T cells from blood. The receptor set was obtained from a man under 40 in good health. Both conserved end residues are part of each CDR3. The D gene is left open where the match is weak. The size of a clone is reported for some rows only, either as once, few or many, or as a class for expanded clones.

CDR3nt,CDR3aa,j_gene,d_gene,v_gene,abundance
TGTGCCAGCTCACTCTTGCCCTTGGCGGGAGAGTATACCGGGGAGCTGTTTTTT,CASSLLPLAGEYTGELFF,TRBJ2-2,TRBD2,TRBV18,.
TGCAGCGTTGAATACGTGGGCCCACAAGCTTTCTTT,CSVEYVGPQAFF,TRBJ1-1,.,TRBV29-1,few
TGCAGCGTTGAACTAGCGGGAGAGGAGACCCAGTACTTC,CSVELAGEETQYF,TRBJ2-5,TRBD2,TRBV29-1,.
TGCGCCAGCAGCTTGGGCGGGGACTACAATGAGCAGTTCTTC,CASSLGGDYNEQFF,TRBJ2-1,.,TRBV5-1,.
TGTGCCTGGAGTGAAGGACTAGCGACTTCCTACGAGCAGTACTTC,CAWSEGLATSYEQYF,TRBJ2-7,TRBD2,TRBV30,.
TGTGCCAGCAGAGGTGAACAGGGCTCCTACGAGCAGTACTTC,CASRGEQGSYEQYF,TRBJ2-7,.,TRBV7-2,.
TGTGCCAGCTCAGGGGACCTAAACACTGAAGCTTTCTTT,CASSGDLNTEAFF,TRBJ1-1,.,TRBV18,.
TGTGCCAGCAGGGGGGACAGGGGCAACTCCTACGAGCAGTACTTC,CASRGDRGNSYEQYF,TRBJ2-7,TRBD1,TRBV6-6,.
TGTGCCATCAGTGAGTCGCAGCGGATGAACACTGAAGCTTTCTTT,CAISESQRMNTEAFF,TRBJ1-1,.,TRBV10-3,.
TGTGCCAGCAGCTTAGTGGGGAGCAAGTCTTACAATGAGCAGTTCTTC,CASSLVGSKSYNEQFF,TRBJ2-1,.,TRBV11-2,.
TGTGCCAGCAGCTTACAGTCAGAAAACATTCAGTACTTC,CASSLQSENIQYF,TRBJ2-4,.,TRBV11-1,.
TGCAGCGTTGTAGCGGGAGTACCCAACAATGAGCAGTTCTTC,CSVVAGVPNNEQFF,TRBJ2-1,TRBD2,TRBV29-1,few
TGTGCCAGCAGCGTCCCTCCCTACTGGATCTGGGAGCAGTACTTC,CASSVPPYWIWEQYF,TRBJ2-7,.,TRBV9,.
TGCGCCAGCAGCCTCCGGGACCCAGGAGATGAGCAGTTCTTC,CASSLRDPGDEQFF,TRBJ2-1,.,TRBV4-3,.
TGTGCCAGCAGTGATCGACAGAGGGGCTATGAGCAGTTCTTC,CASSDRQRGYEQFF,TRBJ2-1,.,TRBV2,.
TGTGCCTGGACCGGACTAGCGGAAGAGACCCAGTACTTC,CAWTGLAEETQYF,TRBJ2-5,TRBD2,TRBV30,few
TGCAGCTGCGCGGGTAGATTTGGAAACACCATATATTTT,CSCAGRFGNTIYF,TRBJ1-3,.,TRBV29-1,.
TGTGCCTGGGGATACGGGGAGAGCTACACCTTC,CAWGYGESYTF,TRBJ1-2,.,TRBV30,once
TGTGCCAGCAGGCAGACCTACGAGCAGTACTTC,CASRQTYEQYF,TRBJ2-7,.,TRBV7-2,.
TGTGCCATCAGTGAACCCGGTATTAATGAAAAACTGTTTTTT,CAISEPGINEKLFF,TRBJ1-4,.,TRBV10-3,.
TGTGCCAGCAGTTACAGGTACAGCGGGACGTACGAGCAGTACTTC,CASSYRYSGTYEQYF,TRBJ2-7,TRBD2,TRBV6-5,.
TGTGCCAGCAGCGTATCCCGGGGGAGGTCTAATCAGCCCCAGCATTTT,CASSVSRGRSNQPQHF,TRBJ1-5,.,TRBV9,.
TGCGCCAGCAGTCGGGATCAGCCCCAGCATTTT,CASSRDQPQHF,TRBJ1-5,.,TRBV23-1,.
TGTGCCTGGGGGTCCTGGGGAGGGAACACTGAAGCTTTCTTT,CAWGSWGGNTEAFF,TRBJ1-1,.,TRBV30,once
TGTGCCAGCAGTAAAGCGACCGGGATCTATCTTTCCTACGAGCAGTACTTC,CASSKATGIYLSYEQYF,TRBJ2-7,.,TRBV11-2,.
TGCGCCAGCAGCTTGGATGGGACTGAAGCTTTCTTT,CASSLDGTEAFF,TRBJ1-1,.,TRBV5-1,.
TGCAGCGTTGAGGGAGTCATGAACACTGAAGCTTTCTTT,CSVEGVMNTEAFF,TRBJ1-1,.,TRBV29-1,few
TGTGCCAGCAGCTTAAGCGGTGGCTACAATGAGCAGTTCTTC,CASSLSGGYNEQFF,TRBJ2-1,.,TRBV7-2,.
TGTGCCAGCAGGGACGTCTATGGCTACACCTTC,CASRDVYGYTF,TRBJ1-2,.,TRBV25-1,.
TGCAGCTTCCAGGGAATCCAGATCAGGGGACGTGTTCCAGTGGATACGCAGTATTTT,CSFQGIQIRGRVPVDTQYF,TRBJ2-3,.,TRBV29-1,.
TGTGCCAGCAGCTTAGCGGGGGCGTTTGGCACTGAAGCTTTCTTT,CASSLAGAFGTEAFF,TRBJ1-1,.,TRBV11-2,.
TGCGCCAGCAGGGCTAGCGGGAGCTCCTACAATGAGCAGTTCTTC,CASRASGSSYNEQFF,TRBJ2-1,TRBD2,TRBV5-1,.
TGTGCCAGCAGCTTGAGTGATACGCAGTATTTT,CASSLSDTQYF,TRBJ2-3,.,TRBV7-2,.
TGTGCCAGCAGCTTAGGACTAGCGGGTAGAGAGACCCAGTACTTC,CASSLGLAGRETQYF,TRBJ2-5,TRBD2,TRBV11-2,few
TGTGCCAGCAGCTCGGACCGTTTCTACGAGCAGTACTTC,CASSSDRFYEQYF,TRBJ2-7,.,TRBV7-2,.
TGTGCCAGCAGCTCGGACAGGGGCACTGAAGCTTTCTTT,CASSSDRGTEAFF,TRBJ1-1,TRBD1,TRBV7-2,.
TGCAGCGTTGGACACTACGCGAACACCGGGGAGCTGTTTTTT,CSVGHYANTGELFF,TRBJ2-2,.,TRBV29-1,.
TGTGCCAGCAGCCAGGCGGCGGGAACAGAGACCCAGTACTTC,CASSQAAGTETQYF,TRBJ2-5,.,TRBV28,.
TGTGCCTTCAAAAACGAGGCACTTCAAGAGACCCAGTACTTC,CAFKNEALQETQYF,TRBJ2-5,.,TRBV30,.
TGCAGCGTTGAATCGATAGCGGGAGGCCGGGAGACCCAGTACTTC,CSVESIAGGRETQYF,TRBJ2-5,TRBD2,TRBV29-1,.
TGTGCCTGGAGTGTACGGCTAGCGGGGCCCTCCAATGAGCAGTTCTTC,CAWSVRLAGPSNEQFF,TRBJ2-1,TRBD2,TRBV30,few
TGCAGCGTTGTCTTTCTCAGGGGCAGGAACACTGAAGCTTTCTTT,CSVVFLRGRNTEAFF,TRBJ1-1,.,TRBV29-1,.
TGTGCCAGCAGGGGGACAGGGGGGGACTACGAGCAGTACTTC,CASRGTGGDYEQYF,TRBJ2-7,TRBD1,TRBV28,.
TGTGCCAGCAGCCGGGTACGGACAGCGTACAATGAGCAGTTCTTC,CASSRVRTAYNEQFF,TRBJ2-1,.,TRBV6-5,.
TGTGCCAGCAGAAGGTCAACGAACGCGGAAAAACTGTTTTTT,CASRRSTNAEKLFF,TRBJ1-4,.,TRBV2,.
TGTGCCAGCAGCCACCCTGTCACAGATACGCAGTATTTT,CASSHPVTDTQYF,TRBJ2-3,.,TRBV7-2,.
TGCAGCGTTGTCGAGACAGGGGGCCTCCATGGCTACACCTTC,CSVVETGGLHGYTF,TRBJ1-2,TRBD1,TRBV29-1,.
TGTGCCTGGAGTGTACCTTGGGAAGTGAGGGGCTACACCTTC,CAWSVPWEVRGYTF,TRBJ1-2,.,TRBV30,few
TGTGCCACCAGCAGGTTCACAGATACGCAGTATTTT,CATSRFTDTQYF,TRBJ2-3,.,TRBV15,.
TGTGCCAGCAGCTTGGGTGGGGCACGGAATTCACCCCTCCACTTT,CASSLGGARNSPLHF,TRBJ1-6,.,TRBV5-6,.
TGTGCCAGTAGTGTTCGGGACGGAGGTTACGAGCAGTACTTC,CASSVRDGGYEQYF,TRBJ2-7,.,TRBV19,.
TGTGCCTGGAGCCCCACCGGGGAGCGGGGGTACAATGAGCAGTTCTTC,CAWSPTGERGYNEQFF,TRBJ2-1,TRBD2,TRBV30,.
TGTGCCAGCAGCGTGGCCCGGACCCAAGAGACCCAGTACTTC,CASSVARTQETQYF,TRBJ2-5,.,TRBV9,.